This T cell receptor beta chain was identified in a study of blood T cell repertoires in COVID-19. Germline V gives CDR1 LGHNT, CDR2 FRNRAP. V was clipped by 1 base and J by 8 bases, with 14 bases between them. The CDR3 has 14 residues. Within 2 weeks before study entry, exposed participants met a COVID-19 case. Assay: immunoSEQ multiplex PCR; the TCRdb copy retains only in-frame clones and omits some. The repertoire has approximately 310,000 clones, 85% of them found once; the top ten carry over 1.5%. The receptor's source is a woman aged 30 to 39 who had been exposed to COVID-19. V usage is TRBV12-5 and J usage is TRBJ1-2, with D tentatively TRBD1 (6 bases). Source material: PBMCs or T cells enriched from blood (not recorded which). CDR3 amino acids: CASGLAPGTSGYTF. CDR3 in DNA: TGTGCTAGTGGTTTGGCACCCGGGACATCAGGCTACACCTTC.